This entry features one T cell receptor (beta chain) sequence. This specimen belongs to a study of T cell changes during pregnancy in multiple sclerosis. Clones were read by immunoSEQ multiplex PCR, and TCRdb kept only the in-frame ones, dropping some. The table lists 45,000 to 55,000 clones, 85% to 95% of them singletons, with 0.91% in the top ten. CDR1 is SGHDT, CDR2 YYEEEE, per germline. The CDR3 has 14 residues. The germline V and J ends were trimmed by 3 bases and 0 bases, with 9 bases remaining between them. Source: CD4+ T cells from peripheral blood mononuclear cells, taken in the second trimester of pregnancy. The chain employs TRBV5-6 and TRBJ1-2; TRBD1 might be the D (6 bases). The clonotype originates from a female donor in good health, enrolled as a control in a pregnancy study. CDR3 in DNA: TGTGCCAGCAGCTACGGACAGTCTAACTATGGCTACACCTTC. The encoded protein is CASSYGQSNYGYTF.